This TCR beta chain stems from a study of blood T cell repertoires in COVID-19. Turning to the study itself: COVID-19 samples collected from the United States, Italy and Spain covered acute and convalescent phases. T cells, B-cell-depleted T cells, or PBMCs supplied cDNA or gDNA.

From germline, CDR1 is MGHRA and CDR2 YSYEKL. V gave up 4 bases and J gave up 2 bases, with 17 bases separating them. The CDR3 consists of 16 residues. Authors' data handling: It was from reference gene primer amplification that nucleated cell counts were estimated. Data came from immunoSEQ multiplex PCR; TCRdb stores just in-frame clones and leaves some out. V and J calls and clone size come straight from that table; D and trimming were deduced from the DNA. The sample consists of roughly 200,000 clones, approximately 85% of them appearing once. The V gene is TRBV4-1, the J gene TRBJ1-1, with TRBD1 as a possible D gene (5 bases). The receptor's source is a woman aged 70 to 79 with active or convalescent COVID-19. Sequencing was performed on peripheral blood. Written as DNA, the CDR3 is TGCGCCAGCAGCCCAGGCGCAGGGTGGGTAAACACTGAAGCTTTCTTT. Translating gives CASSPGAGWVNTEAFF.